The 15 T cell receptor beta chains presented below share a single source sample, sequenced in a study of blood T cell repertoires in COVID-19. The method was immunoSEQ multiplex PCR; TCRdb's version includes in-frame clones alone and lacks a portion of them. Here the sample spans 200,000 to 250,000 clones, 70% to 90% being singletons. Sequences were obtained from peripheral blood. These receptors came from a man between 45 and 60 years old who had recovered from COVID-19.

CDR3 amino acids: CASSYQTGVGEKLFF. The CDR3 DNA reads as TGTGCCAGCAGTTACCAGACAGGGGTGGGGGAAAAACTGTTTTTT. This chain links TRBV6-5 with TRBJ1-4; 8 bases fit TRBD1. This CDR3 spans 15 amino acids. Losses at the gene ends were 2 bases for V and 8 bases for J; bases not matched to a gene: 7. Per the germline V gene, CDR1 is MNHEY and CDR2 is SVGAGI.

The chain is built from TRBV3-1 (or the pseudogene TRBV3-2) and TRBJ2-3; tentatively, D is TRBD2 (6 bases). The V gene's germline CDR1 is LGHDT and CDR2 YNNKEL (reference sequence). The V end lost 0 bases, the J end lost 3 bases, and 16 bases lay between the germline ends. This CDR3 is 17 amino acids long. In nucleotides, the CDR3 is TGTGCCAGCAGCCAAGACTTCCCGGGACTCCGGACAGATACGCAGTATTTT. It is translated as CASSQDFPGLRTDTQYF.

This rearrangement joins TRBV5-1 to TRBJ2-3; 13 bases fit TRBD2. CDR1 is SGHRS and CDR2 is YFSETQ in the germline V gene. V dropped 4 bases and J dropped 6; count of bases not matched to a gene: 17. The CDR3 contains 19 residues. In nucleotides, the CDR3 is TGCGCCAGCAGCCTTGGACTAGCGGGAGTCGGAGGACGCTCGGATACGCAGTATTTT. Translated: CASSLGLAGVGGRSDTQYF.

The V gene is TRBV28, the J gene TRBJ2-7; D might be TRBD1 (6 bases). The CDR3 sequence is 14 residues long. Looked up from germline, CDR1 is MDHEN and CDR2 is SYDVKM. The germline V and J ends were trimmed by 6 bases and 4 bases, with 16 bases remaining between them. This CDR3 reads CASRITGNMYEQYF. The CDR3 region has the DNA TGTGCCAGCAGGATAACAGGGAACATGTACGAGCAGTACTTC.

The V gene is TRBV4-1, the J gene TRBJ2-7; 8 bases match TRBD2. This CDR3 has 17 amino acids. CDR1 is MGHRA and CDR2 is YSYEKL in the germline V gene. The V and J ends lost 1 base and 2 bases, in that order; junction bases with no gene match: 10. The DNA of the CDR3 is TGCGCCAGCAGCCAAGTTTCTCCCAGCGGGAGTCCCTACGAGCAGTACTTC. This sequence encodes CASSQVSPSGSPYEQYF.

The V call is TRBV12-3 or TRBV12-4, the J call TRBJ2-1; 9 bases are a match to TRBD2. The junction had 13 bases not matched to a gene; V was cut back by 7 bases and J by 15 bases. CDR3 length equals 13 residues. The CDR3 sequence is CASTVGLAGKPFF. The CDR3 DNA reads as TGTGCCAGCACCGTGGGTCTAGCGGGAAAGCCGTTCTTC.

The V gene is TRBV7-2, the J gene TRBJ1-1; 9 bases agree with TRBD1. The CDR3 is 15 residues long. CDR1 is SGHTA, CDR2 FQGNSA, per germline. The V gene end was trimmed by 5 bases and the J gene end by 1 base; junction bases not matched to a gene: 5. CDR3 coding DNA: TGTGCCAGCAGCCAACAGGGGGCGAGGAACACTGAAGCTTTCTTT. It codes for CASSQQGARNTEAFF.

The chain employs TRBV3-1 (or the pseudogene TRBV3-2) and TRBJ2-7; possibly TRBD1 for D (6 bases). Germline CDR1 LGHDT, CDR2 YNNKEL (reference sequence). V dropped 4 bases and J dropped 4 bases, with 11 bases sitting between them. The CDR3 runs to 13 residues. In DNA, the CDR3 is TGTGCCAGCAGCCTCTTCGGACAGTACGAGCAGTACTTC. Translating gives CASSLFGQYEQYF.

V is TRBV23-1 and J is TRBJ2-1; no clear D. TRBV23-1 is recorded as an ORF, its role being uncertain. V shed 3 bases and J shed 4 bases, with 10 bases lying between them. The CDR3 sequence is 14 residues long. CDR3 DNA sequence: TGCGCCAGCAGTCAGTACAGAAAGTACAATGAGCAGTTCTTC. It specifies CASSQYRKYNEQFF.

There are a few counts of this clone. Here the CDR3 reads CATSIPSGSSYNEQFF. As DNA, the CDR3 is TGTGCCACCAGCATCCCTAGCGGGAGCTCCTACAATGAGCAGTTCTTC. The gene calls are TRBV15 and TRBJ2-1, with 10 positions matching TRBD2. CDR1 is LNHNV, CDR2 YYDKDF, per germline (reference sequence). Trimming cost V 4 bases and J 0 bases; bases outside gene matches: 3. The CDR3 length is 16 residues.

This chain connects TRBV7-6 to TRBJ2-7; TRBD2 is a possible D gene (10 bases). The CDR3 runs 20 residues. Trimming stripped 5 bases from V and 4 bases from J, with 33 bases between. Germline V lookup: CDR1 SGHVS, CDR2 FNYEAQ. CDR3 DNA: TGTGCCAGCAGCCCGAGGGTGGGACAGGGAACCTCTAGCGGGAGATACGAGCAGTACTTC. Residues: CASSPRVGQGTSSGRYEQYF.

The chain has TRBV5-1 and TRBJ2-5; 7 bases map to TRBD1. This CDR3 region has 13 residues. Germline CDR1 and CDR2: SGHRS and YFSETQ. The junction had 6 bases not matched to a gene; V was cut back by 5 bases and J by 5 bases. CDR3 in amino acids: CASRTGDGETQYF. The CDR3 DNA reads as TGCGCCAGCAGAACAGGGGACGGGGAGACCCAGTACTTC.

V usage is TRBV6-5 and J usage is TRBJ2-1; 13 positions agree with TRBD2. The CDR3 sequence is 16 residues long. The germline V gene has CDR1 MNHEY and CDR2 SVGAGI. Trimming cost V 4 bases and J 8 bases; bases outside gene matches: 8. In DNA, the CDR3 is TGTGCCAGCAGTTCCCTCACTAGCGGGAGGGATGATGAGCAGTTCTTC. This sequence encodes CASSSLTSGRDDEQFF.

V is TRBV30 and J is TRBJ1-1; 8 nucleotides agree with TRBD1. Germline loops: CDR1 GTSNPN, CDR2 SVGIG (reference sequence). The V and J ends lost 1 base and 1 base, in that order; junction bases with no gene match: 2. The CDR3 has 14 amino acids. The CDR3 coding sequence is TGTGCCTGGAGTGCCGGGACAGGGAACACTGAAGCTTTCTTT. Its protein product is CAWSAGTGNTEAFF.

The chain uses TRBV6-5 and TRBJ1-2, with D possibly TRBD1 on 6 matching bases. V lost 5 bases and J 3 bases, leaving 10 bases between the germline ends. Looked up from germline, CDR1 is MNHEY and CDR2 is SVGAGI. The CDR3 spans 13 residues. The CDR3 reads CASSPGTYYGYTF. DNA of the CDR3: TGTGCCAGCAGTCCAGGGACATACTATGGCTACACCTTC.